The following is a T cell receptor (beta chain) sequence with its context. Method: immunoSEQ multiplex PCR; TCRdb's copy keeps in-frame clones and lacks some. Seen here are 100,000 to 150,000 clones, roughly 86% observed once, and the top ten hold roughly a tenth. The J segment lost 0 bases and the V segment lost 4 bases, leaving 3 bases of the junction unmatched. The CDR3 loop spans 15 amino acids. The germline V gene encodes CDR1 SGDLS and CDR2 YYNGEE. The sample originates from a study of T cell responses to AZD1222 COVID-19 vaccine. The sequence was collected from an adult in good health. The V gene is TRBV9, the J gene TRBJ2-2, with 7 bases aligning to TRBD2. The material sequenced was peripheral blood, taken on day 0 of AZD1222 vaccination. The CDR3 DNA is TGTGCCAGCAGCTCTGGGGGGGCGAACACCGGGGAGCTGTTTTTT. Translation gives CASSSGGANTGELFF.